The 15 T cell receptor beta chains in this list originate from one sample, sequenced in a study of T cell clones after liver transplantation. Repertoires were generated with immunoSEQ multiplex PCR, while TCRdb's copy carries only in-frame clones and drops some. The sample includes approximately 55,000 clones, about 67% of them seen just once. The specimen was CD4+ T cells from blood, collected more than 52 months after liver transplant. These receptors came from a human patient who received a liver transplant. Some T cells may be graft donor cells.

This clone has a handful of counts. For the CDR3, the DNA is TGTGCCACCAGCAGAGAGGGCGGGGCCTACTACGAGCAGTACTTC. It specifies CATSREGGAYYEQYF. The chain uses TRBV15 and TRBJ2-7; the D gene is possibly TRBD2 (6 bases). V was cut by 0 bases and J by 3 bases, with 12 bases left in between. The CDR3 contains 15 residues. Germline CDR1 reads LNHNV; CDR2 reads YYDKDF (reference sequence).

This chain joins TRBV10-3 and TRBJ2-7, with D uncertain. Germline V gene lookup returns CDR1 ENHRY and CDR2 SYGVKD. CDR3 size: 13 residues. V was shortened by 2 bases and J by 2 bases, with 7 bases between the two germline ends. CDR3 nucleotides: TGTGCCATCAGTGAGGGCCGGACCTACGAGCAGTACTTC. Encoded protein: CAISEGRTYEQYF.

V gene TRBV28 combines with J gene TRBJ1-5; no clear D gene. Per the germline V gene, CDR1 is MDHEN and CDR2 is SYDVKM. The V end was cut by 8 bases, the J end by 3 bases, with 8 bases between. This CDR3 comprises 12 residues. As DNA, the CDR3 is TGTGCCAGCCGGACCGTCAATCAGCCCCAGCATTTT. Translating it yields CASRTVNQPQHF.

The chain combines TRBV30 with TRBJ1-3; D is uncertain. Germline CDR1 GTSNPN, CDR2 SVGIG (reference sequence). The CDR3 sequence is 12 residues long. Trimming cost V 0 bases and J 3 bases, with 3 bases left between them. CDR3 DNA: TGTGCCTGGAGTGTACGTGGAAACACCATATATTTT. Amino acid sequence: CAWSVRGNTIYF. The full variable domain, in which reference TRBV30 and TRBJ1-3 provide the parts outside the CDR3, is SQTIHQWPATLVQPVGSPLSLECTVEGTSNPNLYWYRQAAGRGLQLLFYSVGIGQISSEVPQNLSASRPQDRQFILSSKKLLLSDSGFYLCAWSVRGNTIYFGEGSWLTVV.

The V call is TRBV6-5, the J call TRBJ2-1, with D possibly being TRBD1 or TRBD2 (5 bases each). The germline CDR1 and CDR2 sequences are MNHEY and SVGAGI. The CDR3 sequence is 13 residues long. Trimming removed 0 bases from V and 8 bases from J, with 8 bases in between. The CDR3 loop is CASSYSRGDEQFF. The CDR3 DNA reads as TGTGCCAGCAGTTACTCGAGAGGGGATGAGCAGTTCTTC.

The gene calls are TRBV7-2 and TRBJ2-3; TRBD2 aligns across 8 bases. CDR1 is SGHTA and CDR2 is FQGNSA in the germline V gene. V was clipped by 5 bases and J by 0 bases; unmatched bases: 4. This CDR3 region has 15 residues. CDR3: CASSTGGYSTDTQYF. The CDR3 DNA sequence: TGTGCCAGCAGCACGGGGGGGTATAGCACAGATACGCAGTATTTT.

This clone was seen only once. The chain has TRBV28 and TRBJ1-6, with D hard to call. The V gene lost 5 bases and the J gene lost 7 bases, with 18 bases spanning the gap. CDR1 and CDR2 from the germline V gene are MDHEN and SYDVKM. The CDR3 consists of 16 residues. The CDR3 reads CASSLSRLVANSPLHF. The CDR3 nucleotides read TGTGCCAGCAGTCTAAGCCGGCTGGTGGCGAATTCACCCCTCCACTTT.

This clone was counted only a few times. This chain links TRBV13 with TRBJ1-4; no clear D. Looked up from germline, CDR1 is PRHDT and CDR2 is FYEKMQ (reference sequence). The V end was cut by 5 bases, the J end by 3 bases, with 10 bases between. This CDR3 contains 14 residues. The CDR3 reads CASSPRRANEKLFF. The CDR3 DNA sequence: TGTGCCAGCAGCCCGCGTAGAGCTAATGAAAAACTGTTTTTT.

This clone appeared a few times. CDR3 amino acids: CASSLVDSPLHF. CDR3 DNA: TGTGCCAGCAGTTTAGTGGATTCACCCCTCCACTTT. The chain carries TRBV28 and TRBJ1-6, with D uncertain. The CDR3 totals 12 residues. The germline CDR1 and CDR2 sequences are MDHEN and SYDVKM. V was trimmed by 2 bases and J by 8 bases, leaving 4 bases between them.

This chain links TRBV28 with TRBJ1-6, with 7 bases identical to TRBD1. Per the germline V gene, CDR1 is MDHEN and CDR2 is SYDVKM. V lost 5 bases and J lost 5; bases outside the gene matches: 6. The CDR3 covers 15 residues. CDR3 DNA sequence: TGTGCCAGCAGTAGACAGGGTAGCGATAATTCACCCCTCCACTTT. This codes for CASSRQGSDNSPLHF.

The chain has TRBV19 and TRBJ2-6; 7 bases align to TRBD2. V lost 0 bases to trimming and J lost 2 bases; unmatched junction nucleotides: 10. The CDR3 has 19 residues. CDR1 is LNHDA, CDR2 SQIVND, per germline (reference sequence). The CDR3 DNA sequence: TGTGCCAGTAGTATAGACCCAGCAGGCCGGGGGGCTGGGGCCAACGTCCTGACTTTC. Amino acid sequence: CASSIDPAGRGAGANVLTF. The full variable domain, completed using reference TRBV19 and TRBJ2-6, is DGGITQSPKYLFRKEGQNVTLSCEQNLNHDAMYWYRQDPGQGLRLIYYSQIVNDFQKGDIAEGYSVSREKKESFPLTVTSAQKNPTAFYLCASSIDPAGRGAGANVLTFGAGSRLTVL.

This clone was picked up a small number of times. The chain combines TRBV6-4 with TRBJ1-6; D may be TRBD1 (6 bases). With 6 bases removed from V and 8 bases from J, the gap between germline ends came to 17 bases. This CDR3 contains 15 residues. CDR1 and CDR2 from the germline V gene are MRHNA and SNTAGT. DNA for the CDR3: TGTGCCAGCAGGAGGTTCGCAGGGGCGGATTCACCCCTCCACTTT. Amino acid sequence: CASRRFAGADSPLHF.

This CDR3 reads CASSPPNRVAGANVLTF. CDR3 bases: TGTGCCAGCTCACCTCCCAACAGGGTGGCCGGGGCCAACGTCCTGACTTTC. The chain recombines TRBV18 with TRBJ2-6; tentatively, D is TRBD1 (6 bases). The CDR3 is 17 residues long. Looked up from germline, CDR1 is KGHSH and CDR2 is LQKENI. Trimming cost V 3 bases and J 4 bases, with 16 bases left between them.

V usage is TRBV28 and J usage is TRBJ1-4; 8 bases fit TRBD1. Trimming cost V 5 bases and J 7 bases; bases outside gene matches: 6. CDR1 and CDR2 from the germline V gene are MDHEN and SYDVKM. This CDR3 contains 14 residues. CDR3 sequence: CASSIPGTGEKLFF. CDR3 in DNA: TGTGCCAGCAGTATCCCCGGGACAGGTGAAAAACTGTTTTTT.

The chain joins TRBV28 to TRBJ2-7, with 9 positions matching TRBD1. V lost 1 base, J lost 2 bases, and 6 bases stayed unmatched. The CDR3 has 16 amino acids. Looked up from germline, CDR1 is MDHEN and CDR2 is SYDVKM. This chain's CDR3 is CASSLLGGTGTYEQYF. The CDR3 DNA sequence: TGTGCCAGCAGTTTATTGGGAGGGACAGGGACCTACGAGCAGTACTTC.